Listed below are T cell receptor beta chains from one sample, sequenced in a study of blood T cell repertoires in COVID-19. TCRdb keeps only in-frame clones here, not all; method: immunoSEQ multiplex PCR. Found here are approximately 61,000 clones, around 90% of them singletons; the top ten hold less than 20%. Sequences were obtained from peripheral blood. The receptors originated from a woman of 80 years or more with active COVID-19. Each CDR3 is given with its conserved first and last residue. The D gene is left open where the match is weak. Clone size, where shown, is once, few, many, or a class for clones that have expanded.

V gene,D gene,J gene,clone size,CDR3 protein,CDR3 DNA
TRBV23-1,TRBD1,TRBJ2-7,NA,CASSQLDRGIIYEQYF,TGCGCCAGCAGTCAACTGGACAGGGGAATAATCTACGAGCAGTACTTC
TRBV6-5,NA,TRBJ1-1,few,CASSYSRMNTEAFF,TGTGCCAGCAGTTACTCGAGGATGAACACTGAAGCTTTCTTT
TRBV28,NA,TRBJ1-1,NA,CASSPTLIGGADTEAFF,TGTGCCAGCAGCCCCACCCTCATAGGAGGTGCGGACACTGAAGCTTTCTTT
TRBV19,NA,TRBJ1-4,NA,CASSFRQRNEKLFF,TGTGCCAGTAGTTTCAGACAACGAAATGAAAAACTGTTTTTT
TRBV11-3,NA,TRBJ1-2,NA,CASSTQDGDYGYTF,TGTGCCAGCAGCACTCAGGACGGGGACTATGGCTACACCTTC
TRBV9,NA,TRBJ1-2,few,CASSVTGGVGYTF,TGTGCCAGCAGCGTAACGGGGGGAGTTGGCTACACCTTC
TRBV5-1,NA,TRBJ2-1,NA,CASSLRRLTYNEQFF,TGCGCCAGCAGCTTGCGACGACTAACCTACAATGAGCAGTTCTTC
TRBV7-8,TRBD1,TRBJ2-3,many,CASSLMSGQGTTDTQYF,TGTGCCAGCAGCTTAATGTCGGGACAGGGAACGACAGATACGCAGTATTTT
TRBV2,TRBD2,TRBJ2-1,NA,CASSPQGGTSALNEQFF,TGTGCCAGCAGTCCTCAGGGCGGGACTAGCGCACTCAATGAGCAGTTCTTC
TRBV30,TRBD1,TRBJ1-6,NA,CAWSVGSGGRSLHF,TGTGCCTGGAGTGTAGGATCAGGGGGTAGATCCCTCCACTTT
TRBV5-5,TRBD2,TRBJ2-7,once,CASNWGGYEQYF,TGTGCCAGCAACTGGGGGGGGTACGAGCAGTACTTC
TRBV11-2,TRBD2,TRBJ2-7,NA,CASSLAGPGGYEQYF,TGTGCCAGCAGCCTGGCGGGGCCGGGGGGCTACGAGCAGTACTTC
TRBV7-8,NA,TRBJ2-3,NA,CASSSNPPRGAATDTQYF,TGTGCCAGCAGCTCAAACCCTCCTCGGGGGGCCGCAACAGATACGCAGTATTTT
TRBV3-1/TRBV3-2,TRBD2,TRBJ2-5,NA,CASSQDRTSGEETQYF,TGTGCCAGCAGCCAAGATAGGACTAGCGGGGAAGAGACCCAGTACTTC
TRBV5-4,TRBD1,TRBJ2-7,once,CASSWGGQGYEQYF,TGTGCCAGCAGCTGGGGGGGACAGGGCTACGAGCAGTACTTC
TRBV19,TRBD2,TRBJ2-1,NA,CASSRPQGTSANEQFF,TGTGCCAGTAGTCGTCCCCAGGGGACTAGCGCGAATGAGCAGTTCTTC
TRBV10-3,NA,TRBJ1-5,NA,CAISDSIQGLDQPQHF,TGTGCCATCAGTGATTCTATCCAGGGCTTGGATCAGCCCCAGCATTTT
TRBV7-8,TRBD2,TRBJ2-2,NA,CASSLVGGARLTGELFF,TGTGCCAGCAGCTTAGTCGGGGGGGCCCGTTTGACCGGGGAGCTGTTTTTT
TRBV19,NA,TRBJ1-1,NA,CASRARGTEAFF,TGTGCCAGTAGGGCGAGGGGGACTGAAGCTTTCTTT
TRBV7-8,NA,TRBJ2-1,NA,CASVGLRDGSSYNEQFF,TGTGCCAGCGTGGGTTTGCGGGACGGAAGCTCCTACAATGAGCAGTTCTTC
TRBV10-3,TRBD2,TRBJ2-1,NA,CAISVLAGRIEQFF,TGTGCCATCAGTGTACTAGCGGGGCGAATCGAGCAGTTCTTC
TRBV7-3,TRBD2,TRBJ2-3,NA,CASSLYSGGQGQYF,TGTGCCAGCAGCTTATATAGCGGGGGGCAGGGGCAGTATTTT
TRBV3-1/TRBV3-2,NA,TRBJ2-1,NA,CASRAGTPEQFF,TGTGCCAGCCGCGCGGGAACACCTGAGCAGTTCTTC
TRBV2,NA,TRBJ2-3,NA,CASSISSVSTDTQYF,TGTGCCAGCAGTATCTCCTCAGTGAGCACAGATACGCAGTATTTT
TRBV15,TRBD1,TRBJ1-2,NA,CATSREGQGGYGYTF,TGTGCCACCAGCAGAGAAGGACAGGGCGGCTATGGCTACACCTTC
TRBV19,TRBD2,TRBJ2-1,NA,CASSLLAGGPNEQFF,TGTGCCAGTAGTCTACTAGCGGGGGGGCCTAATGAGCAGTTCTTC
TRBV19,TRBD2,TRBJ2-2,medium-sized,CASSIGGPSGAGELFF,TGTGCCAGTAGTATTGGGGGGCCTAGCGGGGCCGGGGAGCTGTTTTTT
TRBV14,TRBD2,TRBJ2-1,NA,CASSQAGAPAGGVYNEQFF,TGTGCCAGCAGCCAAGCCGGGGCTCCGGCGGGGGGCGTTTACAATGAGCAGTTCTTC
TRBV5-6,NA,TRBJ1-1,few,CASSFDSMNTEAFF,TGTGCCAGCAGCTTCGACAGCATGAACACTGAAGCTTTCTTT
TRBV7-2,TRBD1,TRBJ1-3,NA,CASSAQGTGSGNTIYF,TGTGCCAGCAGCGCCCAGGGGACAGGCTCTGGAAACACCATATATTTT
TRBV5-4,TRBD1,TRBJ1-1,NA,CASSPTRGDRVWGTEAFF,TGTGCCAGCAGCCCCACTCGCGGGGACAGGGTTTGGGGCACTGAAGCTTTCTTT
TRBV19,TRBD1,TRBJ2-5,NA,CASSVRDRAETQYF,TGTGCCAGTAGTGTCCGGGACAGGGCAGAGACCCAGTACTTC
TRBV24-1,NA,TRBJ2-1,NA,CATSLAGTLNEQFF,TGTGCCACCAGTCTCGCAGGGACTCTAAATGAGCAGTTCTTC
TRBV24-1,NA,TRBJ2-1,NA,CATSAANSYNEQFF,TGTGCCACCAGTGCAGCGAATTCCTACAATGAGCAGTTCTTC
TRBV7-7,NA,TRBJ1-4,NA,CASSPQKGAQKLFF,TGTGCTAGCAGCCCGCAGAAAGGGGCCCAAAAACTGTTTTTT
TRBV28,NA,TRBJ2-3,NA,CASSSKRSSDTQYF,TGTGCCAGCAGTTCAAAACGTAGTTCAGATACGCAGTATTTT
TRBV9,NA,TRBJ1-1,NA,CASSVVDTNTEAFF,TGTGCCAGCAGCGTAGTAGACACGAACACTGAAGCTTTCTTT
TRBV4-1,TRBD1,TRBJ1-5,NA,CASSQVSRQGAGQPQHF,TGCGCCAGCAGCCAAGTTTCGAGACAGGGGGCTGGTCAGCCCCAGCATTTT
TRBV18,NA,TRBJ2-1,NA,CASSLNSGSYNEQFF,TGTGCCAGCTCACTAAACTCAGGCTCCTACAATGAGCAGTTCTTC
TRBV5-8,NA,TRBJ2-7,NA,CASSLGRSRDYEQYF,TGTGCCAGCAGCTTGGGCAGGAGCAGGGACTACGAGCAGTACTTC
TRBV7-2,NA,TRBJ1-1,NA,CASSSWTENTEAFF,TGTGCCAGCAGCTCCTGGACAGAGAACACTGAAGCTTTCTTT
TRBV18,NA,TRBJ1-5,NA,CASSAGQSYQPQHF,TGTGCCAGCTCAGCGGGCCAATCGTATCAGCCCCAGCATTTT
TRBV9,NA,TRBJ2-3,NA,CASSVIGESDTQYF,TGTGCCAGCAGCGTAATCGGGGAATCAGATACGCAGTATTTT
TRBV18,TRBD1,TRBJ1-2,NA,CASSPVTGDGYTF,TGTGCCAGCTCACCAGTGACAGGGGATGGCTACACCTTC